This T cell receptor beta chain was obtained from a study of radiation and T cells in renal cell carcinoma. Time point indicated: blood 2 weeks post-SBRT. Described treatment: 15 Gy SBRT to primary tumor, nephrectomy 4 weeks later. The tumor was a clear cell renal cell carcinoma. Germline-derived CDR1 and CDR2 are LNHDA and SQIVND (reference sequence). The CDR3 covers 13 residues. V lost 6 bases, J lost 4 bases, and 12 bases lay in between. Sequencing used immunoSEQ multiplex PCR; TCRdb keeps in-frame clones, though not all of them. The sample has tens of thousands of clones, around 80% seen once. This sample comprised blood, obtained from a patient whose treatment included radiotherapy and nephrectomy. This chain joins TRBV19 and TRBJ1-2; TRBD1 might be the D (5 bases). This clonotype originated in a man in his sixties with renal cell carcinoma. The CDR3 DNA sequence: TGTGCCAGTAGACGTGACAGAGTCTATGGCTACACCTTC. Protein sequence: CASRRDRVYGYTF.